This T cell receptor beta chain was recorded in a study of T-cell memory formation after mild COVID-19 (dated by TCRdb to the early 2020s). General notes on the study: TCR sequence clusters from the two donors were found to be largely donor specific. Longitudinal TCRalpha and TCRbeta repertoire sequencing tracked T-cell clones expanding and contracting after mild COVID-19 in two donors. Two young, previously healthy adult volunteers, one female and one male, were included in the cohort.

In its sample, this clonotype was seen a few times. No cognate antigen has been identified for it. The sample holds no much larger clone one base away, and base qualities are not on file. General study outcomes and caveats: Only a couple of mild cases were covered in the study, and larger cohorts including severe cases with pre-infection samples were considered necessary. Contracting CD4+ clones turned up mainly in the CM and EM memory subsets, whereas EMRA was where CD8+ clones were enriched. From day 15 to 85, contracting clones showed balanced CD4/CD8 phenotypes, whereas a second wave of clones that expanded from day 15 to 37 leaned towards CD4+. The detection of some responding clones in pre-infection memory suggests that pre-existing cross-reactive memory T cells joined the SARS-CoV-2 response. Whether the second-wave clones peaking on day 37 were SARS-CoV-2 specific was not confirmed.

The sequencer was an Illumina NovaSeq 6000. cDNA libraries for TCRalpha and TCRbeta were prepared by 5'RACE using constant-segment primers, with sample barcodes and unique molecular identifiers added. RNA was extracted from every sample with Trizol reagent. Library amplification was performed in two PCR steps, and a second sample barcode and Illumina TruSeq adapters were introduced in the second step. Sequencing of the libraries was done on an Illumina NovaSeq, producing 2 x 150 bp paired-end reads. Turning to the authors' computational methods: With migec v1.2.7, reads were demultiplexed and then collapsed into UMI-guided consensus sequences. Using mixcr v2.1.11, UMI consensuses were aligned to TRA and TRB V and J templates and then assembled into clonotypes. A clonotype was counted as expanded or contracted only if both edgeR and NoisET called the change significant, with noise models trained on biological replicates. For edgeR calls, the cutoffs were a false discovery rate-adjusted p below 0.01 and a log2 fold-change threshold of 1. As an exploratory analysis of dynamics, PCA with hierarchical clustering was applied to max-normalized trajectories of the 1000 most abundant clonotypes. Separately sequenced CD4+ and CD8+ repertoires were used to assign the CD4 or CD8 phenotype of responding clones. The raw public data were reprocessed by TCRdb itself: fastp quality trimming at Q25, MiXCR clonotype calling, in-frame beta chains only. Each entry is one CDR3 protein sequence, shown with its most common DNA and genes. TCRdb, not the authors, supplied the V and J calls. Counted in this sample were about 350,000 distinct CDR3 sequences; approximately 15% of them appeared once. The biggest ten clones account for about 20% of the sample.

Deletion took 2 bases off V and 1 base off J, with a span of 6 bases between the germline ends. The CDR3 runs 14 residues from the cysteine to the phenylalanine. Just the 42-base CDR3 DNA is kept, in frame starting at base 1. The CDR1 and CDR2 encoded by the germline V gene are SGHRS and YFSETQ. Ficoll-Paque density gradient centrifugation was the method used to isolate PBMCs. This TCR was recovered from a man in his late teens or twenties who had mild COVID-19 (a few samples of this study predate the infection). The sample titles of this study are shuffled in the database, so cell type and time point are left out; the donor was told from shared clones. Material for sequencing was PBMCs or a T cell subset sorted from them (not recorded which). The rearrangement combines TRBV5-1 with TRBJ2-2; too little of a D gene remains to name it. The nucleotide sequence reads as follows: TGCGCCAGCAGCTTCTGGATGAACACCGGGGAGCTGTTTTTT. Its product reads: CASSFWMNTGELFF.